This is a list of T cell receptor beta chains from one sample in a study of beta chain features in type 1 diabetes. Only in-frame clones appear in the TCRdb table, and some are missing; sequencing was by immunoSEQ multiplex PCR. The table records 970,000 or so clones, 15% to 20% of them present only once. The sample consisted of naive CD4+ T cells from blood. All receptors derive from a woman younger than 35 in good health. Both conserved end residues are part of each CDR3. A D gene is named only where the DNA matches it firmly. Clone size is stated in some rows and not others, as once, few, many or a class when expanded.

CDR3aa: CAISESEGESNQPQHF
CDR3nt: TGTGCCATCAGTGAGTCGGAAGGGGAAAGCAATCAGCCCCAGCATTTT
j_gene: TRBJ1-5
abundance: .
v_gene: TRBV10-3
d_gene: .

CDR3aa: CASSPAGTSTDTQYF
CDR3nt: TGTGCCAGCAGCCCAGCGGGGACTAGCACAGATACGCAGTATTTT
j_gene: TRBJ2-3
abundance: .
v_gene: TRBV6-6
d_gene: TRBD2

CDR3aa: CAWRNGELFF
CDR3nt: TGTGCCTGGAGAAACGGGGAGCTGTTTTTT
j_gene: TRBJ2-2
abundance: .
v_gene: TRBV30
d_gene: .

CDR3aa: CASGLGQADGYTF
CDR3nt: TGTGCTAGTGGTTTGGGACAGGCGGATGGCTACACCTTC
j_gene: TRBJ1-2
abundance: few
v_gene: TRBV12-5
d_gene: .

CDR3aa: CASSQTGGKDTQYF
CDR3nt: TGTGCCAGCAGCCAGACAGGGGGCAAAGATACGCAGTATTTT
j_gene: TRBJ2-3
abundance: few
v_gene: TRBV6-5
d_gene: TRBD1

CDR3aa: CASSTSGDNEQFF
CDR3nt: TGTGCCAGTAGTACCAGCGGCGACAATGAGCAGTTCTTC
j_gene: TRBJ2-1
abundance: .
v_gene: TRBV19
d_gene: .

CDR3aa: CASSLGGSARGDTQYF
CDR3nt: TGTGCCAGCAGTTTGGGCGGGAGCGCCCGCGGGGATACGCAGTATTTT
j_gene: TRBJ2-3
abundance: .
v_gene: TRBV28
d_gene: TRBD2

CDR3aa: CASSLTGGRTGNGYTF
CDR3nt: TGTGCCAGCAGCTTAACTGGGGGACGGACAGGGAATGGCTACACCTTC
j_gene: TRBJ1-2
abundance: .
v_gene: TRBV7-3
d_gene: TRBD1

CDR3aa: CASSRGRWETQYF
CDR3nt: TGTGCCAGTAGTCGGGGGAGGTGGGAGACCCAGTACTTC
j_gene: TRBJ2-5
abundance: .
v_gene: TRBV19
d_gene: .

CDR3aa: CASSYSSGIPYGYTF
CDR3nt: TGTGCCAGCAGTTACTCCAGTGGGATACCCTATGGCTACACCTTC
j_gene: TRBJ1-2
abundance: .
v_gene: TRBV6-5
d_gene: .

CDR3aa: CASSYAETQYF
CDR3nt: TGTGCCAGCAGCTACGCGGAGACCCAGTACTTC
j_gene: TRBJ2-5
abundance: .
v_gene: TRBV2
d_gene: .

CDR3aa: CASSGPTRNTEAFF
CDR3nt: TGTGCCAGCAGTGGCCCCACACGGAACACTGAAGCTTTCTTT
j_gene: TRBJ1-1
abundance: .
v_gene: TRBV2
d_gene: .

CDR3aa: CASSRRQGTEAFF
CDR3nt: TGTGCCAGCAGCCGAAGACAGGGCACTGAAGCTTTCTTT
j_gene: TRBJ1-1
abundance: once
v_gene: TRBV16
d_gene: TRBD1

CDR3aa: CASSLGAGPKNIQYF
CDR3nt: TGTGCCAGCAGCTTAGGGGCAGGGCCCAAAAACATTCAGTACTTC
j_gene: TRBJ2-4
abundance: few
v_gene: TRBV7-9
d_gene: .

CDR3aa: CASSQYGLDETQYF
CDR3nt: TGCGCCAGCAGCCAATACGGACTCGACGAGACCCAGTACTTC
j_gene: TRBJ2-5
abundance: .
v_gene: TRBV4-1
d_gene: .

CDR3aa: CASSIVGLAAAYEQYF
CDR3nt: TGTGCCAGTAGTATAGTAGGACTAGCGGCCGCCTACGAGCAGTACTTC
j_gene: TRBJ2-7
abundance: few
v_gene: TRBV19
d_gene: TRBD2

CDR3aa: CASSQGMQSYEQYF
CDR3nt: TGCGCCAGCAGCCAAGGGATGCAGAGCTACGAGCAGTACTTC
j_gene: TRBJ2-7
abundance: few
v_gene: TRBV4-3
d_gene: .

CDR3aa: CASSLGFEPQHF
CDR3nt: TGTGCCAGCAGCTTAGGGTTTGAGCCCCAGCATTTT
j_gene: TRBJ1-5
abundance: .
v_gene: TRBV7-2
d_gene: .

CDR3aa: CASSLGDRGTNQPQHF
CDR3nt: TGTGCCAGCAGCTTAGGTGACAGGGGGACCAATCAGCCCCAGCATTTT
j_gene: TRBJ1-5
abundance: .
v_gene: TRBV7-9
d_gene: TRBD1

CDR3aa: CASRDSSGANVLTF
CDR3nt: TGTGCCAGCAGGGATAGTTCTGGGGCCAACGTCCTGACTTTC
j_gene: TRBJ2-6
abundance: few
v_gene: TRBV6-5
d_gene: .

CDR3aa: CASSLGRENFGYTF
CDR3nt: TGTGCCAGCAGTTTGGGCAGGGAGAATTTTGGTTACACCTTC
j_gene: TRBJ1-2
abundance: few
v_gene: TRBV28
d_gene: .

CDR3aa: CASRQPGLAGGEQFF
CDR3nt: TGTGCCAGTAGGCAGCCGGGACTAGCGGGAGGAGAGCAGTTCTTC
j_gene: TRBJ2-1
abundance: few
v_gene: TRBV19
d_gene: TRBD2

CDR3aa: CASSLRRGRSGANVLTF
CDR3nt: TGTGCCAGCAGCTTAAGACGGGGACGCTCTGGGGCCAACGTCCTGACTTTC
j_gene: TRBJ2-6
abundance: .
v_gene: TRBV7-9
d_gene: .

CDR3aa: CASSNRRIAGNTIYF
CDR3nt: TGTGCCAGCAGCAATCGGCGGATAGCTGGAAACACCATATATTTT
j_gene: TRBJ1-3
abundance: .
v_gene: TRBV7-9
d_gene: .

CDR3aa: CASSPRRWNTEAFF
CDR3nt: TGTGCCAGCAGTCCCAGGCGCTGGAACACTGAAGCTTTCTTT
j_gene: TRBJ1-1
abundance: few
v_gene: TRBV7-2
d_gene: .

CDR3aa: CASSSLSWVEQFF
CDR3nt: TGTGCCAGCAGCTCTTTGAGTTGGGTGGAGCAGTTCTTC
j_gene: TRBJ2-1
abundance: few
v_gene: TRBV11-2
d_gene: .

CDR3aa: CASSLGGAGGKTQYF
CDR3nt: TGTGCCAGCAGTTTAGGGGGGGCAGGAGGGAAGACCCAGTACTTC
j_gene: TRBJ2-5
abundance: few
v_gene: TRBV28
d_gene: .